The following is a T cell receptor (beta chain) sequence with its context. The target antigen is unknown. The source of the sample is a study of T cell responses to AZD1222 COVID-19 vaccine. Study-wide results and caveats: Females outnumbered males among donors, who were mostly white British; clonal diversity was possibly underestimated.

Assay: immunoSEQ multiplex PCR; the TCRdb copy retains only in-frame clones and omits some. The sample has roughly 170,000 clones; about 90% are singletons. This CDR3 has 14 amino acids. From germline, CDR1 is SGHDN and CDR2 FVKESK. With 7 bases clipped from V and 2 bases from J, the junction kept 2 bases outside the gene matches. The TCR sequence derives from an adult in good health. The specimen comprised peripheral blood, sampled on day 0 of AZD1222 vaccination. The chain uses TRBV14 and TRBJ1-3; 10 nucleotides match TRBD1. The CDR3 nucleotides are TGTGCCAGCATTGGACAGGGGGCTGGAAACACCATATATTTT. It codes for CASIGQGAGNTIYF.